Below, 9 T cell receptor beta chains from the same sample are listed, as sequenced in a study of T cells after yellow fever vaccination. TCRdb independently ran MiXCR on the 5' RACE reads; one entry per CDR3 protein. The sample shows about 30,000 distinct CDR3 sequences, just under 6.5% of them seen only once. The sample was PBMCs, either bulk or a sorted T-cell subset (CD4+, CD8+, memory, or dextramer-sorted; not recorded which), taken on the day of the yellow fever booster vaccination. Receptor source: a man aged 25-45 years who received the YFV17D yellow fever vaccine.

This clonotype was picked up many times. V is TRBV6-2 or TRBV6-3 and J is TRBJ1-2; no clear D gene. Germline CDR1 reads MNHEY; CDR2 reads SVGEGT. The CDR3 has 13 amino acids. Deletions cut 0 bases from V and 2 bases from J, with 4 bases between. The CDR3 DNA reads TGTGCCAGCAGTTACTCGGACAACTATGGCTACACCTTC. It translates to CASSYSDNYGYTF.

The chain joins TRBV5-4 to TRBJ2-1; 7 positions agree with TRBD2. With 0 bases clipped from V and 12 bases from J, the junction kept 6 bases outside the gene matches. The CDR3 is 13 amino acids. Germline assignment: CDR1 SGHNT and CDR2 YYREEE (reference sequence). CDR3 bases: TGTGCCAGCAGCTTGGACAGCGGGATGGCGCAGTTCTTC. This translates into CASSLDSGMAQFF.

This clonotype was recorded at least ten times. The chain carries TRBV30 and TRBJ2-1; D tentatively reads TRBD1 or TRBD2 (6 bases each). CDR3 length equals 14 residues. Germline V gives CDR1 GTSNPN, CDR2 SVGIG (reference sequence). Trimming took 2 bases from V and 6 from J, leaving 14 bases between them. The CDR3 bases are TGTGCCTGGAGTAAGGGGGGTCAAGTCAATGAGCAGTTCTTC. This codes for CAWSKGGQVNEQFF.

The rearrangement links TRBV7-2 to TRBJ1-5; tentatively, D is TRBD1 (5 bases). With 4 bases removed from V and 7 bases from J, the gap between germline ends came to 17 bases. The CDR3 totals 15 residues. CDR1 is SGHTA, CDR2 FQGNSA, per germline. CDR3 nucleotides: TGTGCCAGCAGCTGGACATCGAGGGGCGACCAGCCCCAGCATTTT. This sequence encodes CASSWTSRGDQPQHF. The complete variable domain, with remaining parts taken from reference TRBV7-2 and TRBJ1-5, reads GAGVSQSPSNKVTEKGKDVELRCDPISGHTALYWYRQSLGQGLEFLIYFQGNSAPDKSGLPSDRFSAERTGGSVSTLTIQRTQQEDSAVYLCASSWTSRGDQPQHFGDGTRLSIL.

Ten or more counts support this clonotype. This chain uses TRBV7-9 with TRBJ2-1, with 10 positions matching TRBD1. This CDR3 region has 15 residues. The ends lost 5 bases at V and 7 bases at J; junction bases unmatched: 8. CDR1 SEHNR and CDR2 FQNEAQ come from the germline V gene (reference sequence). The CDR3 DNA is TGTGCCAGCAGCCGAGGACAGGGGGACGTGAATGAGCAGTTCTTC. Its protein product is CASSRGQGDVNEQFF.

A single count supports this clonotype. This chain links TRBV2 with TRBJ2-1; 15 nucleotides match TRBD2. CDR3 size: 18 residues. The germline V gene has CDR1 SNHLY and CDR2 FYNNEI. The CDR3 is CTCSFGLAGGPRYNEQFF. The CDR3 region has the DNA TGTACCTGCAGTTTTGGACTAGCGGGAGGGCCTCGGTACAATGAGCAGTTCTTC. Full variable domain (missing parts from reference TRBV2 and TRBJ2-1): EPEVTQTPSHQVTQMGQEVILRCVPISNHLYFYWYRQILGQKVEFLVSFYNNEISEKSEIFDDQFSVERPDGSNFTLKIRSTKLEDSAMYFCTCSFGLAGGPRYNEQFFGPGTRLTVL.

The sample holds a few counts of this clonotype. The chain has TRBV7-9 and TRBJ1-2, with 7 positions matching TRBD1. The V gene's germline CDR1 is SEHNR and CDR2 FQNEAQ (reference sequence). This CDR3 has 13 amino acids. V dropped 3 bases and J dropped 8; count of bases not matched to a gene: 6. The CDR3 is CASSFQGGWGYTF. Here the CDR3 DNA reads TGTGCCAGCAGCTTTCAGGGGGGCTGGGGCTACACCTTC.

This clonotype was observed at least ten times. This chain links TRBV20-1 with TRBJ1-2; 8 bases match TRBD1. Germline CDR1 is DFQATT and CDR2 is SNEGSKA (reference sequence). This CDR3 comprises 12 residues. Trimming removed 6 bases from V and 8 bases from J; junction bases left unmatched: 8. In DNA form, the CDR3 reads TGCAGTGCCAAGGACAGGGATATAGGCTACACCTTC. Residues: CSAKDRDIGYTF.

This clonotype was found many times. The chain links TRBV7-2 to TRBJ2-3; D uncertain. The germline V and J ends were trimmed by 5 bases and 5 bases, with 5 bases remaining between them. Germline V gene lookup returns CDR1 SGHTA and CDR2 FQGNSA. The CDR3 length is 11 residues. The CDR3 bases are TGTGCCAGCAGCCTGAGAGATACGCAGTATTTT. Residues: CASSLRDTQYF.